This T cell receptor (beta chain) was sequenced in a study of T cells in Graves' hyperthyroidism and ophthalmopathy. Findings of the study overall: The model anticipated ophthalmopathy a median about six months pre-onset.

Only a few counts were recorded for this clonotype. The target antigen is unknown. Using around 10 ml of fresh peripheral blood, PBMCs were prepared. The CDR3 runs 16 residues. Germline V gene lookup returns CDR1 SGDLS and CDR2 YYNGEE. Trimming cost V 0 bases and J 5 bases, with 16 bases left between them. RNA transcripts provided the source from which TCR beta CDR3 regions were amplified. The study used the HTBI primer set for a first-round RT-PCR of the TCR CDR3. TCRdb re-called the multiplex PCR reads through MiXCR, storing one row per CDR3 protein. The table records under 450,000 distinct CDR3 sequences, roughly 14% of them present only once.

The sequence came from a woman aged 18-29 years with Graves' hyperthyroidism. The sample was blood. V gene TRBV9 combines with J gene TRBJ2-3; a possible D gene is TRBD1 (8 bases). CDR3 region: CASSVVGQGGGDTQYF. The CDR3 DNA reads TGTGCCAGCAGCGTAGTCGGACAGGGCGGGGGAGATACGCAGTATTTT.